This T cell receptor beta chain was obtained from a study of T cell responses to AZD1222 COVID-19 vaccine. Study at large: Timing groups of about 4 and about 12 weeks for second doses were pooled.

Whole-study findings and limits: Baseline serostatus was positive in only a handful of AZD1222 recipients.

V lost 1 base to trimming and J lost 6 bases, with 16 bases between them. The CDR3 totals 16 residues. Germline V gene sequence: CDR1 SEHNR, CDR2 FQNEAQ (reference sequence). Generated by immunoSEQ multiplex PCR, the TCRdb table keeps only in-frame clones and is missing some. Of some 150,000 clones in the sample, 85% to 95% were seen once. On this clone: Its matching antigen is unknown.

The receptor was isolated from an adult in good health. The input for sequencing was peripheral blood, taken on day 0 of AZD1222 vaccination. The chain carries TRBV7-9 and TRBJ1-3; D not certain. The CDR3 loop reads CASSLGQKGRENTIYF. DNA for the CDR3: TGTGCCAGCAGCTTAGGCCAAAAGGGTCGCGAAAACACCATATATTTT.